The clone carrying this T cell receptor beta chain was seen many times. Using its own MiXCR run on the reads, TCRdb lists one record per CDR3 protein. The sample lists 100,000 to 150,000 distinct CDR3 sequences, 8% to 9% occurring once. These data belong to a study of T cell repertoires in cytomegalovirus infection. As for the study in general: CMV infection together with matching HLA type was indicated by public TCR beta signatures.

Sequenced: PBMCs. The TCR was taken from a human donor in good health (CMV status not recorded). Some clones in this sample may be carry-over from other donors' samples.

The CDR3 spells CSANTGEQETQYF. Written as DNA, the CDR3 is TGCAGTGCTAATACAGGGGAACAAGAGACCCAGTACTTC. V is TRBV20-1 and J is TRBJ2-5, with 7 bases aligning to TRBD1. Unmatched junction bases numbered 4, after V lost 4 bases and J lost 2 bases. The CDR3 contains 13 residues. Germline CDR1 and CDR2: DFQATT and SNEGSKA (reference sequence).